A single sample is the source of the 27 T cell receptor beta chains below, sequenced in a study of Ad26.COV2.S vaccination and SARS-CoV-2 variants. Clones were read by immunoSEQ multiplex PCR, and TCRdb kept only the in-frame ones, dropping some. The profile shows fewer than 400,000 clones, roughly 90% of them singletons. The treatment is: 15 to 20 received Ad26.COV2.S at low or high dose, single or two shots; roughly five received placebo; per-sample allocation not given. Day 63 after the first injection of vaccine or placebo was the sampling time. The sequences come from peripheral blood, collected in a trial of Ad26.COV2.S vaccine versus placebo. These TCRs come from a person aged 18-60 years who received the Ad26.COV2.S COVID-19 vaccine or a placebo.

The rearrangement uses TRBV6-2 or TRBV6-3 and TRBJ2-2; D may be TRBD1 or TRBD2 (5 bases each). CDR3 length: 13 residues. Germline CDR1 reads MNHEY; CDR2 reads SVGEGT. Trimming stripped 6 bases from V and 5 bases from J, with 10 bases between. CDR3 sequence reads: CASSNGGTGELFF. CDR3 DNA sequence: TGTGCCAGCAGCAATGGGGGAACCGGGGAGCTGTTTTTT.

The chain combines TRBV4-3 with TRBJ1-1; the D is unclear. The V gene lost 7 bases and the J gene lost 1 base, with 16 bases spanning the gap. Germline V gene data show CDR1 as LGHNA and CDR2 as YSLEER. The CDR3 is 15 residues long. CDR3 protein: CASKAGGKGNTEAFF. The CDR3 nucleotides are TGCGCCAGCAAGGCAGGCGGAAAGGGGAACACTGAAGCTTTCTTT.

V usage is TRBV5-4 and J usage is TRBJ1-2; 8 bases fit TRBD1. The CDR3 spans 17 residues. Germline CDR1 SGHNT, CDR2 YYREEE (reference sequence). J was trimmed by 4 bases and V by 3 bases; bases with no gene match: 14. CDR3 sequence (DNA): TGTGCCAGCAGCTCGATCCTGGACAGGGTGAACATCTATGGCTACACCTTC. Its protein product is CASSSILDRVNIYGYTF.

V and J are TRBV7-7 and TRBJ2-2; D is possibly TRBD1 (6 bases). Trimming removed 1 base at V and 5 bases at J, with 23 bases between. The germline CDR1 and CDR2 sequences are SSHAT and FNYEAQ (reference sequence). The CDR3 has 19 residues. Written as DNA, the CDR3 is TGTGCCAGCAGCTTAGGGCCTCTAACAGGGCGGATCCTAACCGGGGAGCTGTTTTTT. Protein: CASSLGPLTGRILTGELFF.

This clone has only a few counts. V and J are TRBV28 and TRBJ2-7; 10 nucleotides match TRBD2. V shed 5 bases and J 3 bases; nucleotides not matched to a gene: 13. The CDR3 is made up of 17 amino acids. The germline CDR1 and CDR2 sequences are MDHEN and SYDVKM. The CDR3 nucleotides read TGTGCCAGCAGTCCCACCCCGCTAGCGGGGGCAAACTACGAGCAGTACTTC. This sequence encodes CASSPTPLAGANYEQYF.

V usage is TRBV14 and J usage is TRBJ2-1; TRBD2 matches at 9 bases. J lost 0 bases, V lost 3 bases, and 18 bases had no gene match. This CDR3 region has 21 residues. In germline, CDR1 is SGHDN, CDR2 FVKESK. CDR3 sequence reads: CASSHEGLAGMLRGSYNEQFF. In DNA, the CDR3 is TGTGCCAGCAGCCACGAAGGCCTAGCGGGAATGTTAAGAGGCTCCTACAATGAGCAGTTCTTC.

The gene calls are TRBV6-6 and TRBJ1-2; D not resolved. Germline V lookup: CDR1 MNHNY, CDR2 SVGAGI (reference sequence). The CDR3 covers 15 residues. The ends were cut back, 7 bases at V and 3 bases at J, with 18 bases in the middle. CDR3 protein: CASITRTERHYGYTF. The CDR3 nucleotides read TGTGCCAGCATTACTAGGACTGAAAGGCACTATGGCTACACCTTC.

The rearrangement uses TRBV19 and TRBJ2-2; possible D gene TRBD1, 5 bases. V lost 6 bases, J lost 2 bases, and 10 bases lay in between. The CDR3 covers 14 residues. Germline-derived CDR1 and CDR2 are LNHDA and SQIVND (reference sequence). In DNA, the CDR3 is TGTGCCAGTAGCCAGGGTGTAAACACCGGGGAGCTGTTTTTT. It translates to CASSQGVNTGELFF.

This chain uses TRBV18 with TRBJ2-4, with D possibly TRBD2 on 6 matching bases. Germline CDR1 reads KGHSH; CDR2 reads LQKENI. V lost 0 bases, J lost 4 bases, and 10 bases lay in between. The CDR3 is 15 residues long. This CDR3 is CASSPPEGGKNIQYF. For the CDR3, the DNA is TGTGCCAGCTCACCACCCGAAGGAGGGAAAAACATTCAGTACTTC.

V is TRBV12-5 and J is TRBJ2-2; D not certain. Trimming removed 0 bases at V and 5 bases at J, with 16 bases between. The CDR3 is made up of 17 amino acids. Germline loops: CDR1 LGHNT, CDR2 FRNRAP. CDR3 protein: CASGLVIVDLRTGELFF. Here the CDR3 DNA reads TGTGCTAGTGGTTTGGTAATTGTCGACCTGAGGACCGGGGAGCTGTTTTTT.

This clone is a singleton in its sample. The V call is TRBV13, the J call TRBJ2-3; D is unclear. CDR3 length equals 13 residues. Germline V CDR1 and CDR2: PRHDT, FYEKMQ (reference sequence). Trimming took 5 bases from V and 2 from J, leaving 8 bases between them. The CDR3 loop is CASSPYLTDTQYF. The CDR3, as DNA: TGTGCCAGCAGCCCCTACCTCACAGATACGCAGTATTTT.

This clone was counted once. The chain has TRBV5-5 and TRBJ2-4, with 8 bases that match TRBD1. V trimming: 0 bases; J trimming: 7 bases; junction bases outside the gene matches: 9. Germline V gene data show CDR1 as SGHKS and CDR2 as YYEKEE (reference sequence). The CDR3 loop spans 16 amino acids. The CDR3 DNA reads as TGTGCCAGCAGCTTGGGACAGGGGACCAGGGGGAACATTCAGTACTTC. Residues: CASSLGQGTRGNIQYF. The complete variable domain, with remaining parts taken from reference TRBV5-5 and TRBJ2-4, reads DAGVTQSPTHLIKTRGQQVTLRCSPISGHKSVSWYQQVLGQGPQFIFQYYEKEERGRGNFPDRFSARQFPNYSSELNVNALLLGDSALYLCASSLGQGTRGNIQYFGAGTRLSVL.

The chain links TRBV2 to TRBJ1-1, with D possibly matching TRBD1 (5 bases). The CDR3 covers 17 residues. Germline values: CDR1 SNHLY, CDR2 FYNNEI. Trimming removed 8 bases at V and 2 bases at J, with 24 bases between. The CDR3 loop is CASENGGVNRKNTEAFF. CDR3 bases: TGTGCCAGCGAGAATGGAGGGGTTAACAGGAAAAACACTGAAGCTTTCTTT. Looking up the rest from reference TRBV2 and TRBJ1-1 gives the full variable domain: EPEVTQTPSHQVTQMGQEVILRCVPISNHLYFYWYRQILGQKVEFLVSFYNNEISEKSEIFDDQFSVERPDGSNFTLKIRSTKLEDSAMYFCASENGGVNRKNTEAFFGQGTRLTVV.

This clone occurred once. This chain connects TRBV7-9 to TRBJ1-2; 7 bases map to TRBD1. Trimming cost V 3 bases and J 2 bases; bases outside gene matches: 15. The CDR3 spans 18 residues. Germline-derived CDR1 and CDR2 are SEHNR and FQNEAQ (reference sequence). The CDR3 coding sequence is TGTGCCAGCAGCTTTTTTCCCCACAGGGACAGCAACAACTATGGCTACACCTTC. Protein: CASSFFPHRDSNNYGYTF.

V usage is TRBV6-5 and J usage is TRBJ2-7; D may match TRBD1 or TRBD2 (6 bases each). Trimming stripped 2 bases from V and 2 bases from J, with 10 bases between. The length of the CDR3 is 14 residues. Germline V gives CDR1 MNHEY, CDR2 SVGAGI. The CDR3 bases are TGTGCCAGCAGTTACGAGGGGGGCACCTACGAGCAGTACTTC. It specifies CASSYEGGTYEQYF.

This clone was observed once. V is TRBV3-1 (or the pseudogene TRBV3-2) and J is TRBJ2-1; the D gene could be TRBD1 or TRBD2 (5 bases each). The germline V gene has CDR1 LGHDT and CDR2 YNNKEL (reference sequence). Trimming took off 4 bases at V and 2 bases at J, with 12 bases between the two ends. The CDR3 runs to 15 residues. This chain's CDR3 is CASSRDAGPYNEQFF. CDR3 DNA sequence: TGTGCCAGCAGCCGGGACGCAGGCCCCTACAATGAGCAGTTCTTC.

The CDR3 here is CASSLTKGADRGRRELFF. CDR3 DNA: TGTGCCAGCAGCTTAACAAAAGGGGCCGACAGGGGGCGACGGGAGCTGTTTTTT. The chain combines TRBV7-9 with TRBJ2-2; TRBD1 matches 10 bases. CDR1 and CDR2 (germline): SEHNR, FQNEAQ (reference sequence). The CDR3 is 18 amino acids. V gave up 2 bases and J gave up 9 bases; unmatched junction bases: 15. Full variable domain (rest looked up from reference TRBV7-9 and TRBJ2-2): DTGVSQNPRHKITKRGQNVTFRCDPISEHNRLYWYRQTLGQGPEFLTYFQNEAQLEKSRLLSDRFSAERPKGSFSTLEIQRTEQGDSAMYLCASSLTKGADRGRRELFFGEGSRLTVL.

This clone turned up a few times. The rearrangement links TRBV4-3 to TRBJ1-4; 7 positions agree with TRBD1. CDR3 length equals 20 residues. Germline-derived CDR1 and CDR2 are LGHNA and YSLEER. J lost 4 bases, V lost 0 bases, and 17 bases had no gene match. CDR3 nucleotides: TGCGCCAGCAGCCAAGATCATTGGAGGGGGCTTGGCTCCCTTAATGAAAAACTGTTTTTT. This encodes CASSQDHWRGLGSLNEKLFF.

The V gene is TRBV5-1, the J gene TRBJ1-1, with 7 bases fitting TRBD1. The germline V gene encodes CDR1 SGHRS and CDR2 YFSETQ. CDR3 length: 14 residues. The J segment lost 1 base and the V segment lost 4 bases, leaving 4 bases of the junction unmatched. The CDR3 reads CASSVGQRNTEAFF. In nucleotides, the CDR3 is TGCGCCAGCAGCGTGGGACAGAGGAACACTGAAGCTTTCTTT. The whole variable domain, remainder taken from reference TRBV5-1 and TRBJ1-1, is KAGVTQTPRYLIKTRGQQVTLSCSPISGHRSVSWYQQTPGQGLQFLFEYFSETQRNKGNFPGRFSGRQFSNSRSEMNVSTLELGDSALYLCASSVGQRNTEAFFGQGTRLTVV.

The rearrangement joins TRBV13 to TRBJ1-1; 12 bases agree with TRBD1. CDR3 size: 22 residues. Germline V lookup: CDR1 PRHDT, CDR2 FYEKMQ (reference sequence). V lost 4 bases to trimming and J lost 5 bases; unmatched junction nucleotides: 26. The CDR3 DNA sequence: TGTGCCAGCAGCTCTCCCCTAGCTTTTCTCCGTCGGGACAGGGGGCAGGGGACTGAAGCTTTCTTT. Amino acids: CASSSPLAFLRRDRGQGTEAFF.

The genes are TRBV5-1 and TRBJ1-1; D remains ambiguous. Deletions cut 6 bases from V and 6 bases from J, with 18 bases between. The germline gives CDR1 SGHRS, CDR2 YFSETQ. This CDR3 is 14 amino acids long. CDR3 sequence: CASTQERQPAEAFF. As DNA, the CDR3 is TGCGCCAGCACTCAGGAAAGACAACCTGCTGAAGCTTTCTTT.

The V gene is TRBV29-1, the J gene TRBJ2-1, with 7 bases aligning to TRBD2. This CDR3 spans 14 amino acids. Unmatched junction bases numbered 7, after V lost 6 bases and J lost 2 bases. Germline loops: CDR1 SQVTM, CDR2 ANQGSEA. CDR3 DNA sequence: TGCAGCGTCCTCCGGGAGGTGACCTACAATGAGCAGTTCTTC. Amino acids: CSVLREVTYNEQFF.

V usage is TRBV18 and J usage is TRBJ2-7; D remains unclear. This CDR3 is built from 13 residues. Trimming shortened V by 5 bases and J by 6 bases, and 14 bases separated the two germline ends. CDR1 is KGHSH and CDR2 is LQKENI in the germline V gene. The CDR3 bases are TGTGCCAGCTCATATTCCACGGAACCCGAGCAGTACGTC. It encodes CASSYSTEPEQYV.

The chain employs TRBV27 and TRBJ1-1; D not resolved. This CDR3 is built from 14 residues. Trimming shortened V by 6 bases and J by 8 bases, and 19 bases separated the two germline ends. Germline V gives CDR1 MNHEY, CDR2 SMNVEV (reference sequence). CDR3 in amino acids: CASSLDIRAAEAFF. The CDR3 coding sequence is TGTGCCAGCAGCTTGGATATCCGGGCCGCCGAAGCTTTCTTT.

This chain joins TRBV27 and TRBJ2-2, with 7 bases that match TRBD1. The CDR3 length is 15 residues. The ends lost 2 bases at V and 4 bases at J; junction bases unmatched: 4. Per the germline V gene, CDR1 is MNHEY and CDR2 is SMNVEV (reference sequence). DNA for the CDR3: TGTGCCAGCAGTTTAGATTCAGGGGGCACCGGGGAGCTGTTTTTT. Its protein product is CASSLDSGGTGELFF.

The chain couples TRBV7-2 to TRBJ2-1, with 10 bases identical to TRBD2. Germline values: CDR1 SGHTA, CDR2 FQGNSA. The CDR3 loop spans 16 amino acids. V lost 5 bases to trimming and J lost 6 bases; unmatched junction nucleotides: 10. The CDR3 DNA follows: TGTGCCAGCAGCCTTCTAGCGGGAGTTGCGGCCAATGAGCAGTTCTTC. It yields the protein CASSLLAGVAANEQFF.

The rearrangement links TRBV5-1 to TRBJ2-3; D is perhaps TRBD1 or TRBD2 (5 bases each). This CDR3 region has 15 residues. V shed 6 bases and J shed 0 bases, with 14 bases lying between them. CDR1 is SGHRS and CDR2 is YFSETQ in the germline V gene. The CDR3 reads CASTMGETSTDTQYF. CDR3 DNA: TGCGCCAGCACCATGGGGGAAACTAGCACAGATACGCAGTATTTT. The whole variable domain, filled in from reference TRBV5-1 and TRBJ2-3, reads KAGVTQTPRYLIKTRGQQVTLSCSPISGHRSVSWYQQTPGQGLQFLFEYFSETQRNKGNFPGRFSGRQFSNSRSEMNVSTLELGDSALYLCASTMGETSTDTQYFGPGTRLTVL.